Below are 10 T cell receptor beta chains sequenced from a single sample in a study of T cell responses to AZD1222 COVID-19 vaccine. The protocol was immunoSEQ multiplex PCR, while the TCRdb copy is restricted to in-frame clones and leaves out a portion. The sample includes 190,000 or so clones, approximately 90% seen only once; the top ten take 3% to 3.5%. This material consisted of peripheral blood, taken 28 days after the second AZD1222 dose. The receptors shown here come from an adult who received the AZD1222 COVID-19 vaccine.

This clone has only one observation. This chain links TRBV6-1 with TRBJ2-7, with TRBD2 matching over 7 bases. The germline V gene encodes CDR1 MNHNS and CDR2 SASEGT. J was trimmed by 4 bases and V by 1 base; bases with no gene match: 10. The CDR3 totals 16 residues. CDR3 amino acids: CASSEVLGTTEYEQYF. In DNA form, the CDR3 reads TGTGCCAGCAGTGAAGTCCTCGGGACTACGGAATACGAGCAGTACTTC.

The chain has TRBV24-1 and TRBJ1-5, with 7 bases fitting TRBD1. V lost 7 bases and J lost 5; bases outside the gene matches: 10. CDR1 and CDR2 (germline): KGHDR, SFDVKD. The length of the CDR3 is 15 residues. The CDR3 DNA reads as TGTGCCACCAGGGCGAGGGACAGCATTTATCAGCCCCAGCATTTT. Amino acids: CATRARDSIYQPQHF.

The gene calls are TRBV6-5 and TRBJ2-2; D is perhaps TRBD1 or TRBD2 (5 bases each). Germline values: CDR1 MNHEY, CDR2 SVGAGI. The V end lost 6 bases, the J end lost 3 bases, and 14 bases lay between the germline ends. The length of the CDR3 is 15 residues. CDR3: CASSLEGPDTGELFF. Written as DNA, the CDR3 is TGTGCCAGCAGCCTCGAGGGGCCCGACACCGGGGAGCTGTTTTTT.

The rearrangement joins TRBV18 to TRBJ1-3; D remains unclear. In germline, CDR1 is KGHSH, CDR2 LQKENI. This CDR3 comprises 17 residues. The germline V and J ends were trimmed by 6 bases and 0 bases, with 18 bases remaining between them. In nucleotides, the CDR3 is TGTGCCAGCTCGCCCCCCTCGGGCGGAGTCTCTGGAAACACCATATATTTT. It yields the protein CASSPPSGGVSGNTIYF.

This chain links TRBV5-1 with TRBJ2-7; D not certain. V was clipped by 0 bases and J by 6 bases, with 13 bases between them. The CDR3 runs 14 residues. Germline V gives CDR1 SGHRS, CDR2 YFSETQ. Here the CDR3 DNA reads TGCGCCAGCAGCTTGGCAAGCCGCACGGGCGAGCAGTACTTC. It codes for CASSLASRTGEQYF.

This clone is a singleton in its sample. The chain joins TRBV28 to TRBJ2-7, with 8 nucleotides matching TRBD1. With 7 bases clipped from V and 5 bases from J, the junction kept 10 bases outside the gene matches. Germline V gene data show CDR1 as MDHEN and CDR2 as SYDVKM. The CDR3 covers 14 residues. The CDR3 spells CASNAGQGRNEQYF. The CDR3 region has the DNA TGTGCCAGCAACGCCGGACAGGGAAGGAACGAGCAGTACTTC.

CDR3 in DNA: TGTGCCAGCAGTTACTCGGCGGAGAATGAAAAACTGTTTTTT. It codes for CASSYSAENEKLFF. The V call is TRBV6-5, the J call TRBJ1-4, with D unresolved. Germline CDR1 MNHEY, CDR2 SVGAGI. V was shortened by 0 bases and J by 5 bases, with 7 bases between the two germline ends. There are 14 residues in the CDR3.

The gene calls are TRBV27 and TRBJ2-7, with D possibly matching TRBD2 (6 bases). With 0 bases removed from V and 4 bases from J, the gap between germline ends came to 10 bases. Germline V CDR1 and CDR2: MNHEY, SMNVEV (reference sequence). The CDR3 totals 14 residues. The CDR3 DNA follows: TGTGCCAGCAGTTTATCGCGGGGCGGGTACGAGCAGTACTTC. Protein product: CASSLSRGGYEQYF.

The chain links TRBV4-3 to TRBJ2-3; no clear D. This CDR3 has 16 residues. The germline V gene encodes CDR1 LGHNA and CDR2 YSLEER. V was shortened by 0 bases and J by 2 bases, with 12 bases between the two germline ends. The CDR3 DNA sequence: TGCGCCAGCAGCCAAGATCACGGTCGCTCCACAGATACGCAGTATTTT. This encodes CASSQDHGRSTDTQYF.

The rearrangement uses TRBV5-8 and TRBJ1-2; possible D gene TRBD1, 6 bases. In germline, CDR1 is SGHTS, CDR2 YDEGEE. The CDR3 loop spans 13 amino acids. The germline V and J ends were trimmed by 2 bases and 8 bases, with 13 bases remaining between them. Written as DNA, the CDR3 is TGTGCCAGCAGCTTTCAGGGGCTCGTCGGCTACACCTTC. Translated: CASSFQGLVGYTF.